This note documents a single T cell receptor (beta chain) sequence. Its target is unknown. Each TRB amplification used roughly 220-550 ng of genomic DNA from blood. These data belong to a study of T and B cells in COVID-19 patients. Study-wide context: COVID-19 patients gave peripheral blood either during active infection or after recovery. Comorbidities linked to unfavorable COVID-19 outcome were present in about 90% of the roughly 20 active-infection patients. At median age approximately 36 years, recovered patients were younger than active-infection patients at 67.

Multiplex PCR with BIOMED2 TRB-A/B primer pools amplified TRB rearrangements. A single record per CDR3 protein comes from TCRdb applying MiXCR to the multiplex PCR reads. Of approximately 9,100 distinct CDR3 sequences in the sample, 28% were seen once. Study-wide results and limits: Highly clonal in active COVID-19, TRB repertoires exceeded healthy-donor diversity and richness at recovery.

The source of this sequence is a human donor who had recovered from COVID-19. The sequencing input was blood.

This CDR3 is CASSEGYMNTEAFF. In DNA form, the CDR3 reads TGTGCCAGCAGTGAAGGTTACATGAACACTGAAGCTTTCTTT. The rearrangement uses TRBV6-1 and TRBJ1-1; no clear D. Germline CDR1 is MNHNS and CDR2 is SASEGT. This CDR3 has 14 amino acids. With 1 base removed from V and 0 bases from J, the gap between germline ends came to 6 bases.